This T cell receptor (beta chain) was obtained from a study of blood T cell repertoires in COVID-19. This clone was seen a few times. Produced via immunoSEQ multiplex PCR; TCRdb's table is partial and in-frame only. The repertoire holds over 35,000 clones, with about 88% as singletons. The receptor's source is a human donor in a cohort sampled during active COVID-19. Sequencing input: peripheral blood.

In DNA, the CDR3 is TGCAGCGCCCTTGCCCAGGGAGGGTACGAGCAGTACTTC. Its translation is CSALAQGGYEQYF. V is TRBV29-1 and J is TRBJ2-7, with 7 positions matching TRBD2. The V gene's germline CDR1 is SQVTM and CDR2 ANQGSEA. Germline trimming cut 7 bases from V and 4 bases from J; bases unmatched to any gene: 10. This CDR3 has 13 residues.